The 27 T cell receptor beta chains presented below share a single source sample, sequenced in a study of T cell clones after liver transplantation. Produced via immunoSEQ multiplex PCR; TCRdb's table is partial and in-frame only. The repertoire holds roughly 97,000 clones, with roughly four fifths as singletons. The sample here was CD4+ T cells from blood, taken before liver transplant. These receptors were collected from a human donor who received a liver transplant.

The chain links TRBV10-1 to TRBJ1-4; maybe TRBD1 (6 bases). Germline CDR1 and CDR2: WNHNN and SYGVQD (reference sequence). V was pared by 3 bases and J by 11 bases, with 19 bases between. The CDR3 loop spans 15 amino acids. CDR3 DNA sequence: TGCGCCAGCAGTGATGGGGGCAGTGCCGTGCGGAAACTGTTTTTT. Residues: CASSDGGSAVRKLFF.

This chain joins TRBV9 and TRBJ1-3, with D possibly TRBD1 on 5 matching bases. The germline V and J ends were trimmed by 0 bases and 2 bases, with 15 bases remaining between them. Germline loops: CDR1 SGDLS, CDR2 YYNGEE. The CDR3 loop spans 17 amino acids. This chain's CDR3 is CASSVGVRERAGNTIYF. In nucleotides, the CDR3 is TGTGCCAGCAGCGTAGGGGTCAGGGAAAGGGCTGGAAACACCATATATTTT.

The rearrangement uses TRBV18 and TRBJ1-5; the match to TRBD1 covers 7 bases. The CDR3 sequence is 15 residues long. Germline CDR1 and CDR2: KGHSH and LQKENI. Trimming cost V 3 bases and J 6 bases; bases outside gene matches: 8. The CDR3 nucleotides are TGTGCCAGCTCACCGGGGAAAGGGGGCGTTCAGCCCCAGCATTTT. Its translation: CASSPGKGGVQPQHF.

The chain couples TRBV5-4 to TRBJ2-3; D possibly corresponds to TRBD1 (5 bases). The CDR3 loop spans 13 amino acids. Between the trimmed V and J ends, which lost 2 bases and 4 bases, there was a span of 8 bases. Germline CDR1 and CDR2: SGHNT and YYREEE (reference sequence). CDR3 region: CASSLKGPDTQYF. The DNA for the CDR3 is TGTGCCAGCAGCTTAAAGGGGCCAGATACGCAGTATTTT.

Only a few counts were recorded for this clone. V and J are TRBV18 and TRBJ1-1; D unresolved. Trimming took 0 bases from V and 1 from J, leaving 9 bases between them. This CDR3 is 15 amino acids long. The germline CDR1 and CDR2 sequences are KGHSH and LQKENI. CDR3 sequence: CASSPPSLQNTEAFF. The CDR3 DNA reads TGTGCCAGCTCACCACCGTCTCTACAGAACACTGAAGCTTTCTTT.

The chain has TRBV7-2 and TRBJ1-6; 7 nucleotides line up with TRBD1. The CDR3 loop spans 15 amino acids. Germline loops: CDR1 SGHTA, CDR2 FQGNSA. The ends lost 5 bases at V and 8 bases at J; junction bases unmatched: 9. CDR3 amino acids: CASSGGGTVHSPLHF. The CDR3 DNA is TGTGCCAGCAGCGGGGGGGGGACAGTTCATTCACCCCTCCACTTT.

The chain links TRBV14 to TRBJ2-1; D gene unclear. V lost 4 bases, J lost 1 base, and 8 bases lay in between. CDR3 length equals 14 residues. The germline V gene encodes CDR1 SGHDN and CDR2 FVKESK. The DNA of the CDR3 is TGTGCCAGCAGCCGGCAAAGGTCCTACAATGAGCAGTTCTTC. Its protein is CASSRQRSYNEQFF.

The chain carries TRBV6-5 and TRBJ2-7, with D tentatively TRBD1 (5 bases). The CDR3 length is 14 residues. Germline V lookup: CDR1 MNHEY, CDR2 SVGAGI. The ends were cut back, 6 bases at V and 0 bases at J, with 12 bases in the middle. The CDR3 nucleotides read TGTGCCAGCAGACCGACAGCGAGCTCCTACGAGCAGTACTTC. Translated: CASRPTASSYEQYF.

The chain links TRBV5-1 to TRBJ2-5; 7 bases map to TRBD2. The CDR3 consists of 18 residues. V was clipped by 0 bases and J by 2 bases; unmatched bases: 13. The germline CDR1 and CDR2 sequences are SGHRS and YFSETQ. CDR3 bases: TGCGCCAGCAGCTTGGACGGATCGGCGGGAGCCAGACAAGAGACCCAGTACTTC. Translating gives CASSLDGSAGARQETQYF.

This chain's CDR3 is CASSAGAGGGSYTEAFF. The CDR3 DNA reads TGTGCCAGTAGTGCCGGGGCTGGTGGGGGAAGCTACACTGAAGCTTTCTTT. The chain employs TRBV19 and TRBJ1-1; TRBD1 is a possible D gene (5 bases). The CDR3 runs 17 residues. Germline V lookup: CDR1 LNHDA, CDR2 SQIVND (reference sequence). V was clipped by 5 bases and J by 3 bases, with 22 bases between them.

The chain recombines TRBV7-2 with TRBJ2-5; the D is unclear. The V end lost 3 bases, the J end lost 1 base, and 0 bases lay between the germline ends. Per germline, CDR1 SGHTA and CDR2 FQGNSA. The CDR3 runs to 11 residues. This chain's CDR3 is CASSFQETQYF. The DNA for the CDR3 is TGTGCCAGCAGCTTCCAAGAGACCCAGTACTTC.

V usage is TRBV18 and J usage is TRBJ1-1; D call uncertain. Germline V CDR1 and CDR2: KGHSH, LQKENI. CDR3 length equals 13 residues. V was clipped by 2 bases and J by 5 bases, with 9 bases between them. CDR3 DNA sequence: TGTGCCAGCTCACCAAGGAAGGAGACTGAAGCTTTCTTT. It translates to CASSPRKETEAFF.

The rearrangement links TRBV7-2 to TRBJ1-2; 9 nucleotides line up with TRBD1. Germline CDR1 SGHTA, CDR2 FQGNSA. The CDR3 sequence is 14 residues long. V trimming: 8 bases; J trimming: 6 bases; junction bases outside the gene matches: 10. The CDR3 protein is CASGYLQGANGYTF. CDR3 in DNA: TGTGCCAGCGGTTACTTACAGGGGGCGAATGGCTACACCTTC. The full variable domain, completed using reference TRBV7-2 and TRBJ1-2, is GAGVSQSPSNKVTEKGKDVELRCDPISGHTALYWYRQSLGQGLEFLIYFQGNSAPDKSGLPSDRFSAERTGGSVSTLTIQRTQQEDSAVYLCASGYLQGANGYTFGSGTRLTVV.

DNA for the CDR3: TGTGCCAGCAGTCGGGGGCAAGGAAACACCATATATTTT. Amino acids: CASSRGQGNTIYF. The genes are TRBV6-5 and TRBJ1-3; TRBD1 is a possible D gene (6 bases). This CDR3 is built from 13 residues. The V end was cut by 5 bases, the J end by 4 bases, with 9 bases between. Germline V gives CDR1 MNHEY, CDR2 SVGAGI.

The chain employs TRBV29-1 and TRBJ2-7, with D perhaps assigned TRBD1 or TRBD2 (5 bases each). Germline V CDR1 and CDR2: SQVTM, ANQGSEA. This CDR3 comprises 14 residues. Trimming took 2 bases from V and 5 from J, leaving 16 bases between them. Here the CDR3 reads CSVERDGAGDEQYF. The CDR3 coding sequence is TGCAGCGTTGAAAGGGACGGGGCAGGAGACGAGCAGTACTTC.

The chain is built from TRBV5-1 and TRBJ2-1, with TRBD2 matching over 11 bases. J lost 8 bases, V lost 3 bases, and 10 bases had no gene match. Germline CDR1 and CDR2: SGHRS and YFSETQ. The CDR3 is made up of 16 amino acids. CDR3 in DNA: TGCGCCAGCAGCTACGACGGGACTAGCGGAAGTGATGAGCAGTTCTTC. It is translated as CASSYDGTSGSDEQFF.

This clone was counted between two and nine times. The chain links TRBV5-1 to TRBJ1-2; D is unclear. This CDR3 contains 14 residues. Germline V gene sequence: CDR1 SGHRS, CDR2 YFSETQ. The germline V and J ends were trimmed by 0 bases and 3 bases, with 9 bases remaining between them. CDR3 sequence: CASSLESADYGYTF. The DNA of the CDR3 is TGCGCCAGCAGCTTGGAGTCGGCTGACTATGGCTACACCTTC. The whole variable domain, remainder taken from reference TRBV5-1 and TRBJ1-2, is KAGVTQTPRYLIKTRGQQVTLSCSPISGHRSVSWYQQTPGQGLQFLFEYFSETQRNKGNFPGRFSGRQFSNSRSEMNVSTLELGDSALYLCASSLESADYGYTFGSGTRLTVV.

The V call is TRBV5-5, the J call TRBJ1-1; no firm D call. Germline CDR1 SGHKS, CDR2 YYEKEE (reference sequence). V gave up 0 bases and J gave up 4 bases, with 13 bases separating them. The CDR3 consists of 15 residues. The CDR3 sequence: CASSLGTSWSTEAFF. DNA of the CDR3: TGTGCCAGCAGCTTGGGGACTTCCTGGAGCACTGAAGCTTTCTTT. The full variable domain, rest sourced from reference TRBV5-5 and TRBJ1-1, is DAGVTQSPTHLIKTRGQQVTLRCSPISGHKSVSWYQQVLGQGPQFIFQYYEKEERGRGNFPDRFSARQFPNYSSELNVNALLLGDSALYLCASSLGTSWSTEAFFGQGTRLTVV.

J is TRBJ2-1 and V is TRBV7-2, with TRBD1 as a possible D gene (6 bases). The length of the CDR3 is 16 residues. The germline V and J ends were trimmed by 4 bases and 8 bases, with 21 bases remaining between them. The V gene's germline CDR1 is SGHTA and CDR2 FQGNSA. The CDR3 loop reads CASSSRITGSSDEQFF. The CDR3 DNA sequence: TGTGCCAGCAGCTCTAGGATCACAGGGTCTTCGGATGAGCAGTTCTTC. Filled out from reference TRBV7-2 and TRBJ2-1, the complete variable domain reads GAGVSQSPSNKVTEKGKDVELRCDPISGHTALYWYRQSLGQGLEFLIYFQGNSAPDKSGLPSDRFSAERTGGSVSTLTIQRTQQEDSAVYLCASSSRITGSSDEQFFGPGTRLTVL.

The rearrangement links TRBV5-1 to TRBJ2-1, with a possible D match to TRBD1 (6 bases). The germline gives CDR1 SGHRS, CDR2 YFSETQ. The CDR3 is 14 residues long. V lost 0 bases to trimming and J lost 8 bases, with 12 bases between them. In DNA form, the CDR3 reads TGCGCCAGCAGCTTGGAGGGCAGGGGAGATGAGCAGTTCTTC. Amino acids: CASSLEGRGDEQFF.

The chain combines TRBV7-8 with TRBJ1-1; D remains unclear. The CDR3 length is 14 residues. Germline lookup yields CDR1 SGHVS and CDR2 FQNEAQ. Trimming left V 7 bases short and J 4 bases short, with 16 bases between. This CDR3 reads CASNLVAQATEAFF. DNA for the CDR3: TGTGCCAGCAACCTGGTGGCCCAGGCCACTGAAGCTTTCTTT.

The CDR3 reads CSVEDLEAGRGSGANVLTF. The CDR3 DNA reads as TGCAGCGTTGAAGATCTCGAGGCAGGGAGAGGTTCTGGGGCCAACGTCCTGACTTTC. The genes are TRBV29-1 and TRBJ2-6; perhaps D is TRBD1 or TRBD2 (5 bases each). V shed 0 bases and J shed 1 base, with 19 bases lying between them. Germline V gene data show CDR1 as SQVTM and CDR2 as ANQGSEA. The CDR3 is made up of 19 amino acids.

The CDR3 coding sequence is TGTGCCAGCTCCCCCGCAGTGCGGGGAAACACTGAAGCTTTCTTT. Amino acid sequence: CASSPAVRGNTEAFF. The gene calls are TRBV18 and TRBJ1-1; D is ambiguous. CDR1 is KGHSH, CDR2 LQKENI, per germline. V gave up 6 bases and J gave up 2 bases, with 16 bases separating them. CDR3 length: 15 amino acids.

V and J are TRBV6-6 and TRBJ2-3, with D possibly TRBD1 on 6 matching bases. CDR3 length: 15 residues. V lost 6 bases and J lost 4, with 17 bases in between. Looked up from germline, CDR1 is MNHNY and CDR2 is SVGAGI (reference sequence). The CDR3 DNA reads as TGTGCCAGCAGCCTCACCGGACAGTTACCAGATACGCAGTATTTT. It encodes CASSLTGQLPDTQYF.

J is TRBJ2-1 and V is TRBV18; D is undetermined. In germline, CDR1 is KGHSH, CDR2 LQKENI. Trimming took 1 base from V and 0 from J, leaving 7 bases between them. The CDR3 runs 15 residues. Here the CDR3 DNA reads TGTGCCAGCTCACCACTGCGGAACTCCTACAATGAGCAGTTCTTC. Residues: CASSPLRNSYNEQFF.

The CDR3 nucleotides read TGTGCCAGCAGCCCGAACGCAGGGGACTCCTACGAGCAGTACTTC. Residues: CASSPNAGDSYEQYF. This sequence joins TRBV14 and TRBJ2-7; D might be TRBD1 (6 bases). Trimming took off 4 bases at V and 0 bases at J, with 13 bases between the two ends. The length of the CDR3 is 15 residues. CDR1 is SGHDN and CDR2 is FVKESK in the germline V gene.

This sequence joins TRBV5-8 and TRBJ1-5; no clear D. V was clipped by 1 base and J by 7 bases, with 3 bases between them. The germline gives CDR1 SGHTS, CDR2 YDEGEE. CDR3 length: 11 residues. CDR3 in amino acids: CASSLSQPQHF. In DNA, the CDR3 is TGTGCCAGCAGCTTGTCCCAGCCCCAGCATTTT.